This TCR beta chain was sequenced during a study of T cells in Graves' hyperthyroidism and ophthalmopathy. Study-wide findings and caveats: Clonotypes that were expanded in thyroid above 0.001 mostly appeared in blood too.

The PBMCs were sourced from fresh peripheral blood (approximately 9.6 ml). Germline CDR1 and CDR2: SEHNR and FQNEAQ (reference sequence). The CDR3 length is 14 residues. The trim removed 5 bases at V and 4 bases at J, leaving 7 bases unmatched. TCR beta CDR3 regions were amplified from RNA. The TCR CDR3 was amplified in a first-round RT-PCR using the HTBI primer set. TCRdb redid the calling of the multiplex PCR reads with MiXCR, one entry per CDR3 protein. The sample holds about 300,000 distinct CDR3 sequences; roughly 19% are singletons and the top ten take approximately 37%. This clonotype has only a few counts. What it binds is not known.

Sequenced sample: blood. This receptor was obtained from a man aged 50-60 years with Graves' ophthalmopathy. The J gene is TRBJ2-7, the V gene TRBV7-9, with 8 positions matching TRBD2. The CDR3 DNA is TGTGCCAGCAGCACCGAGCGGGAGCTGTACGAGCAGTACTTC. The encoded protein is CASSTERELYEQYF.